One sample yielded the 11 T cell receptor beta chains listed below, sequenced in a study of cytomegalovirus exposure and HLA in healthy donors. PCR employed 60 Vbeta and 13 Jbeta primers. TCRdb's copy holds only in-frame clones and misses some; the assay was immunoSEQ multiplex PCR. The sample has approximately 240,000 clones; 70% to 85% are singletons. Sequencing input: PBMCs. Source of these receptors: a woman between 40 and 55 years old in good health and CMV-seronegative.

This sequence joins TRBV5-6 and TRBJ1-1, with 9 bases fitting TRBD1. The CDR3 runs 15 residues. The germline V gene has CDR1 SGHDT and CDR2 YYEEEE. With 0 bases clipped from V and 6 bases from J, the junction kept 6 bases outside the gene matches. CDR3 amino acids: CASSLAGQGLAEAFF. The CDR3 DNA reads TGTGCCAGCAGCTTGGCGGGACAGGGTTTGGCTGAAGCTTTCTTT.

This clone was picked up one time. The chain links TRBV9 to TRBJ2-5, with 7 bases lining up with TRBD1. J lost 8 bases, V lost 3 bases, and 10 bases had no gene match. The germline gives CDR1 SGDLS, CDR2 YYNGEE. The CDR3 runs 14 residues. The CDR3 sequence is CASSARTGVGTQYF. The CDR3 DNA reads as TGTGCCAGCAGCGCCAGAACAGGGGTTGGTACCCAGTACTTC. The variable domain in full, completed from reference TRBV9 and TRBJ2-5, reads DSGVTQTPKHLITATGQRVTLRCSPRSGDLSVYWYQQSLDQGLQFLIQYYNGEERAKGNILERFSAQQFPDLHSELNLSSLELGDSALYFCASSARTGVGTQYFGPGTRLLVL.

The rearrangement links TRBV20-1 to TRBJ2-1; D might be TRBD2 (7 bases). Deletions cut 6 bases from V and 7 bases from J, with 10 bases between. The germline CDR1 and CDR2 sequences are DFQATT and SNEGSKA (reference sequence). The CDR3 is made up of 11 amino acids. The CDR3 DNA follows: TGCAGTGCAAGGGGGGGGAATGAGCAGTTCTTC. Translating gives CSARGGNEQFF.

V and J are TRBV27 and TRBJ2-7; 11 bases fit TRBD2. This CDR3 contains 17 residues. V gave up 5 bases and J gave up 2 bases; unmatched junction bases: 11. Germline V CDR1 and CDR2: MNHEY, SMNVEV (reference sequence). The CDR3 here is CASSNQRGTSGAYEQYF. In DNA form, the CDR3 reads TGTGCCAGCAGTAACCAGAGAGGGACTAGCGGAGCCTACGAGCAGTACTTC.

This chain joins TRBV18 and TRBJ2-7; D is possibly TRBD1 (5 bases). The length of the CDR3 is 14 residues. In germline, CDR1 is KGHSH, CDR2 LQKENI. Trimming removed 4 bases at V and 0 bases at J, with 10 bases between. The CDR3 sequence is CASSQGDSSYEQYF. DNA of the CDR3: TGTGCCAGCTCACAGGGCGACAGCTCCTACGAGCAGTACTTC.

The chain has TRBV7-9 and TRBJ1-5, with D possibly TRBD1 on 5 matching bases. Trimming pared 5 bases from V and 3 bases from J, leaving 11 bases between. The germline V gene encodes CDR1 SEHNR and CDR2 FQNEAQ (reference sequence). The CDR3 is made up of 14 amino acids. CDR3 amino acids: CASSPDRANQPQHF. The DNA of the CDR3 is TGTGCCAGCAGCCCTGACAGAGCCAATCAGCCCCAGCATTTT.

V and J are TRBV4-2 and TRBJ2-1, with 7 bases matching TRBD2. The CDR3 contains 16 residues. Germline values: CDR1 LGHNA, CDR2 YNFKEQ. V lost 0 bases to trimming and J lost 4 bases; unmatched junction nucleotides: 6. In DNA form, the CDR3 reads TGTGCCAGCAGCCAAGAGGGGAGGGGTGGATACAATGAGCAGTTCTTC. Translation: CASSQEGRGGYNEQFF.

CDR3 DNA sequence: TGTGCCAGCAGTGCACTGCAGGGAACTGAGCAGTTCTTC. It is translated as CASSALQGTEQFF. The chain combines TRBV6-1 with TRBJ2-1, with D possibly being TRBD1 (5 bases). CDR3 length equals 13 residues. The ends were cut back, 4 bases at V and 9 bases at J, with 13 bases in the middle. Germline V gene lookup returns CDR1 MNHNS and CDR2 SASEGT.

The chain links TRBV10-3 to TRBJ2-2, with D unclear. Germline CDR1 reads ENHRY; CDR2 reads SYGVKD. The germline V and J ends were trimmed by 0 bases and 4 bases, with 6 bases remaining between them. CDR3 length: 14 residues. The CDR3 here is CAISESSGTGELFF. CDR3 coding DNA: TGTGCCATCAGTGAGTCGAGTGGCACCGGGGAGCTGTTTTTT.

The rearrangement joins TRBV12-5 to TRBJ2-2, with 8 positions matching TRBD1. Germline values: CDR1 LGHNT, CDR2 FRNRAP. The CDR3 has 15 residues. After removal of 6 bases from V and 3 bases from J, the junction contained 6 bases not matched to a gene. The CDR3 DNA is TGTGCTAGTGGCCGGACAGGGAAGCACACCGGGGAGCTGTTTTTT. Translated: CASGRTGKHTGELFF.

The chain recombines TRBV7-2 with TRBJ2-7; D might be TRBD2 (5 bases). The CDR3 totals 14 residues. The germline V gene encodes CDR1 SGHTA and CDR2 FQGNSA. Trimming shortened V by 2 bases and J by 3 bases, and 11 bases separated the two germline ends. CDR3 region: CASSLSADGYEQYF. DNA of the CDR3: TGTGCCAGCAGCTTATCAGCGGACGGCTACGAGCAGTACTTC.